The clone carrying this T cell receptor beta chain has only a few counts. Its antigen remains unidentified. This record comes from a study of regulatory T cells in long-lasting Graves disease. Findings and limits, study-wide: A greater number of public clonotypes (more than 2,500) was shared by persistent patients than by new patients (roughly 930).

Time point defined: newly diagnosed GD, antithyroid drugs for less than 3 months. Extracted PBMC RNA gave rise to the TCR library. Roughly 8.2-milliliter peripheral blood samples went into EDTA tubes. The V and J ends lost 1 base and 1 base respectively, with 8 bases between them. Germline values: CDR1 SEHNR, CDR2 FQNEAQ (reference sequence). The CDR3 totals 14 residues. Arm-PCR of CDR3 regions and iRepertoire HTBI primers were used to build TCR beta libraries. MiXCR, run by TCRdb on the multiplex PCR reads, gives a single entry per CDR3 protein. The profile covers about 440,000 distinct CDR3 sequences, with under 15% appearing a single time and 16% taken by the ten largest. The data also belong to a second study, concerning T cells in Graves' hyperthyroidism and ophthalmopathy.

Sequencing used peripheral blood mononuclear cells (PBMCs), obtained at new diagnosis, from a patient treated with antithyroid drugs. This chain connects TRBV7-9 to TRBJ2-7; D is unresolved. The receptor's source is a woman aged 25 to 39 with Graves disease. The CDR3 nucleotides read TGTGCCAGCAGCTTAGAGGTGCGGTCCTACGAGCAGTACTTC. It encodes CASSLEVRSYEQYF.